The text below deals with one T cell receptor beta chain. In this sample, this clone turned up once. The antigen this receptor binds is unknown. Base qualities are missing; no much larger clone stands one base away. What this sample's time point label stands for: baseline before first vaccination. Samples from vaccinated people were obtained from the UK trials COV001 and COV002, which included a single-blind randomized controlled phase 2/3 trial of AZD1222 (ChAdOx1 nCoV-19) in healthy adults. For TCRbeta chain sequencing, PBMC samples were collected from trial participants at day 0 and at day 28 after the second dose. This record comes from a study of T cell responses to AZD1222 COVID-19 vaccine (dated by TCRdb to 2020 to 2023). Notes on the research overall: AZD1222 recipients with second doses at about 4 weeks or about 12 weeks were pooled, because spike-specific TCR depth and breadth did not differ between schedules. A total of 233 trial participants underwent TCR sequencing, of whom about 210 received two doses of AZD1222 and about 25 received two doses of the MenACWY control vaccine. Trial participants were enrolled by age into 18-55, 56-69 and 70-plus year subgroups, with 148, 28 and 57 TCR-sequenced participants respectively. Summary of the overall study and its limitations: Conclusions about previously exposed vaccinees are limited, since just a handful of AZD1222 recipients were seropositive for SARS-CoV-2 at baseline. A significant rise in spike-specific TCR breadth and depth was observed after two AZD1222 doses relative to day 0 and relative to MenACWY recipients. The vaccine-associated CD4 TCRs covered the entire spike protein, and the dominant responses fell in regions 160-218 and 743-854. Because no samples from the day 14 peak response were available, repertoires could be characterized only after the peak T cell response. In the small 56-69-year group, the increase in depth fell short of significance, most likely because of low power. Participants were mostly white British, with more females than males. The authors suggested clonal diversity may have been underestimated. Reportedly, close to half of the unique spike-specific TCRs recognized epitopes lying outside the regions that are mutated in the B.1.351 and B.1.1.7 variants.

The germline V gene yields MNHEY for CDR1 and SVGAGI for CDR2. V loses 8 bases at its end and J loses 5 bases; junction bases beyond the gene matches: 9. The CDR3, cysteine through phenylalanine, is 15 amino acids long. The kept DNA is CDR3 alone, 45 bases in frame from the first base. The CDR3 regions of human TCRbeta chains were analyzed by immunosequencing. On the authors' methods: Repertoire TCRs were checked for matches against a reference library of SARS-CoV-2-specific TCRs that had been generated using the MIRA antigen-specificity platform. Breadth was defined as the fraction of unique TCRs that were SARS-CoV-2-associated, and depth was defined as the fraction of total T cells that were SARS-CoV-2-associated. Using the MIRA data, each spike-specific TCR was assigned both to the spike region to which the TCR was reactive and to a CD4 or CD8 class. Log10-transformed breadth and depth values were compared by one-way ANOVA with Sidak's multiple comparisons tests. TCRdb's version of the immuneACCESS table is confined to in-frame rearrangements and falls short of the full clone set. An unresolved V gene accounts for under half of the shortfall where checked; the remainder is of unknown origin. The DNA gave D and trimming, while V, J and clone size come from that table. The table for this sample lists roughly 100,000 clones; around 91% of them were counted only once. The top ten hold roughly 20% of the sample.

The TCR was taken from an adult in good health. The chain was built from TRBV6-5 and TRBJ2-3; 11 junctional bases match TRBD2. The material sequenced was peripheral blood, taken on day 0 of AZD1222 vaccination. For the CDR3, the sequence is CASGRSGGAGDTQYF. The DNA is TGTGCCAGCGGTCGTAGCGGGGGGGCCGGAGATACGCAGTATTTT.